The sequence of this TCR beta chain was determined in a study of T cells in Graves' hyperthyroidism and ophthalmopathy. This clonotype was observed a few times. Amplification of TCR beta CDR3 regions used RNA as the template. Using the HTBI primer set, a first-round RT-PCR was run on the TCR CDR3. TCRdb re-derived calls from the multiplex PCR reads in MiXCR, one entry per CDR3 protein. The data hold about 250,000 distinct CDR3 sequences, with about 20% observed a single time. Germline V CDR1 and CDR2: DFQATT, SNEGSKA (reference sequence). Trimming cost V 6 bases and J 8 bases; bases outside gene matches: 9. The CDR3 length is 13 residues.

Input material: blood. This TCR was sampled from a man aged 25-40 years with Graves' ophthalmopathy. The genes are TRBV20-1 and TRBJ2-1; 8 bases align to TRBD2. CDR3 protein: CSAEAGEGDEQFF. The CDR3 nucleotides read TGCAGTGCAGAAGCGGGGGAGGGGGATGAGCAGTTCTTC.